Shown below are 28 T cell receptor beta chains from a single sample sequenced in a study of blood T cell repertoires in COVID-19. This table comes from immunoSEQ multiplex PCR, and its TCRdb copy is limited to in-frame clones, with some not included. This repertoire shows more than 350,000 clones, 80% to 90% found once; its top ten account for approximately 9.3%. Sequencing was performed on PBMCs or T cells enriched from blood (not recorded which). The receptors stem from a woman between 45 and 60 years old who had recovered from COVID-19.

The chain combines TRBV6-1 with TRBJ2-5; the match to TRBD2 covers 7 bases. Germline CDR1 reads MNHNS; CDR2 reads SASEGT. The V and J ends lost 1 base and 2 bases, in that order; junction bases with no gene match: 1. The CDR3 contains 14 residues. The CDR3 region has the DNA TGTGCCAGCAGTGAAGGGACTAGACAAGAGACCCAGTACTTC. It yields the protein CASSEGTRQETQYF.

V is TRBV19 and J is TRBJ1-6; a possible D gene is TRBD1 (5 bases). This CDR3 is built from 14 residues. Trimming removed 8 bases from V and 10 bases from J, with 18 bases in between. Germline CDR1 LNHDA, CDR2 SQIVND (reference sequence). CDR3 in amino acids: CASHRGLFDSPLHF. CDR3 in DNA: TGTGCCAGTCACCGGGGACTATTTGACTCACCCCTCCACTTT. Filled out from reference TRBV19 and TRBJ1-6, the complete variable domain reads DGGITQSPKYLFRKEGQNVTLSCEQNLNHDAMYWYRQDPGQGLRLIYYSQIVNDFQKGDIAEGYSVSREKKESFPLTVTSAQKNPTAFYLCASHRGLFDSPLHFGNGTRLTVT.

The chain uses TRBV6-5 and TRBJ2-7; D is possibly TRBD2 (6 bases). Trimming removed 2 bases at V and 3 bases at J, with 8 bases between. Germline assignment: CDR1 MNHEY and CDR2 SVGAGI. This CDR3 is 13 amino acids long. CDR3 sequence reads: CASSYLEGYEQYF. The CDR3 coding sequence is TGTGCCAGCAGTTACCTGGAGGGCTACGAGCAGTACTTC.

The chain has TRBV4-1 and TRBJ2-4; a weak D match, TRBD2 (6 bases). V shed 3 bases and J shed 3 bases, with 18 bases lying between them. Germline CDR1 MGHRA, CDR2 YSYEKL. The CDR3 runs to 17 residues. CDR3 in DNA: TGCGCCAGCAGCCAGGAGGGCGGGCGTAGGGGCAAAAACATTCAGTACTTC. Encoded protein: CASSQEGGRRGKNIQYF.

CDR3: CASSPGQEVLSGANVLTF. CDR3 DNA sequence: TGTGCCAGCAGTCCGGGACAGGAGGTGCTCTCTGGGGCCAACGTCCTGACTTTC. V and J are TRBV27 and TRBJ2-6; 8 positions agree with TRBD1. J gave up 0 bases and V 5 bases, and 9 bases lay outside the gene matches. The CDR3 contains 18 residues. The V gene's germline CDR1 is MNHEY and CDR2 SMNVEV (reference sequence).

For this clone: Germline is not matched at one junction end, which may reflect a read error. The chain carries TRBV19 and TRBJ1-1; 7 nucleotides agree with TRBD1. The CDR3 is made up of 13 amino acids. Germline CDR1 reads LNHDA; CDR2 reads SQIVND (reference sequence). The CDR3 here is CASRTSQGGPSDF. In nucleotides, the CDR3 is TGTGCCAGTAGGACGTCACAAGGGGGCCCCTCCGATTTT.

This chain links TRBV7-2 with TRBJ1-6; D unresolved. The V gene's germline CDR1 is SGHTA and CDR2 FQGNSA. The V end lost 1 base, the J end lost 9 bases, and 10 bases lay between the germline ends. This CDR3 comprises 14 residues. The chain's CDR3 is CASSLGVSGSPLHF. The DNA of the CDR3 is TGTGCCAGCAGCTTAGGTGTCTCGGGTTCACCCCTCCACTTT.

The count of this clone is one. The chain has TRBV29-1 and TRBJ2-7, with a tentative D call TRBD1 (6 bases). With 6 bases removed from V and 5 bases from J, the gap between germline ends came to 17 bases. The germline CDR1 and CDR2 sequences are SQVTM and ANQGSEA. The CDR3 runs 13 residues. Here the CDR3 DNA reads TGCAGCGTCCTGACCCCAGGGGTCGACGAGCAGTACTTC. It encodes CSVLTPGVDEQYF.

The rearrangement links TRBV10-3 to TRBJ2-3; no firm D call. The CDR3 totals 13 residues. The ends were cut back, 0 bases at V and 4 bases at J, with 5 bases in the middle. CDR1 is ENHRY, CDR2 SYGVKD, per germline. The CDR3 coding sequence is TGTGCCATCAGTGAGTCGGGCCCAGATACGCAGTATTTT. Translated, it gives CAISESGPDTQYF.

The chain combines TRBV6-5 with TRBJ2-7; 7 bases fit TRBD1. The length of the CDR3 is 13 residues. Trimming cost V 8 bases and J 5 bases; bases outside gene matches: 9. Germline lookup yields CDR1 MNHEY and CDR2 SVGAGI. The CDR3 region has the DNA TGTGCCAGCCTGAACAGGGGTCGGAACGAGCAGTACTTC. Translation: CASLNRGRNEQYF.

The J gene is TRBJ1-4, the V gene TRBV19; unclear D gene. Germline V gives CDR1 LNHDA, CDR2 SQIVND (reference sequence). Deletions cut 5 bases from V and 8 bases from J, with 9 bases between. The CDR3 runs 12 residues. CDR3 nucleotide sequence: TGTGCCAGTAGTCCGCTACAGGAAAAACTGTTTTTT. Amino acid sequence: CASSPLQEKLFF.

The rearrangement joins TRBV12-2 to TRBJ2-1; the tabulated D call, TRBD1, remains unverified against the DNA. TRBV12-2 is given as a pseudogene. This CDR3 has 15 residues. CDR3: CASRLWHRGRGEQFF. DNA of the CDR3: TGTGCAAGTCGCTTATGGCACAGGGGGCGAGGTGAGCAGTTCTTC.

The rearrangement joins TRBV21-1 to TRBJ1-1; TRBD1 reflects the table's D call only, with no check against the DNA. TRBV21-1 is shown as a pseudogene. This CDR3 is 16 amino acids long. The CDR3 nucleotides are TGTGCCAGCAGCTCAGGGAAACAGGTGGGGAACACTGAAGCTTTCTTT. Protein sequence: CASSSGKQVGNTEAFF.

This chain links TRBV18 with TRBJ1-2; no firm D call. Germline CDR1 reads KGHSH; CDR2 reads LQKENI. Deletions cut 2 bases from V and 3 bases from J, with 10 bases between. This CDR3 spans 14 amino acids. CDR3 nucleotides: TGTGCCAGCTCACCAAGTAGTGTTTACTATGGCTACACCTTC. This sequence encodes CASSPSSVYYGYTF.

CDR3 coding DNA: TGTGCCAGTAACTACAGGGGGTACTCTGGAAACACCATATATTTT. Translated: CASNYRGYSGNTIYF. The chain joins TRBV19 to TRBJ1-3; 8 bases fit TRBD1. V lost 7 bases and J lost 0; bases outside the gene matches: 5. The CDR3 sequence is 15 residues long. CDR1 LNHDA and CDR2 SQIVND come from the germline V gene (reference sequence).

Here the CDR3 DNA reads TGTGCCAGCAGTCCAACGACAGGGGTTAATTCACCCCTCCACTTT. It specifies CASSPTTGVNSPLHF. J is TRBJ1-6 and V is TRBV27; 8 positions agree with TRBD1. The CDR3 loop spans 15 amino acids. CDR1 is MNHEY, CDR2 SMNVEV, per germline (reference sequence). Unmatched junction bases numbered 6, after V lost 5 bases and J lost 6 bases.

The chain is built from TRBV19 and TRBJ1-5, with 8 bases fitting TRBD1. The germline V gene has CDR1 LNHDA and CDR2 SQIVND (reference sequence). V shed 4 bases, J shed 8 bases, and the junction held 10 bases outside the gene matches. CDR3 size: 15 residues. This CDR3 is CASSRGQGGVKPQHF. The CDR3 DNA is TGTGCCAGTAGTAGAGGACAGGGAGGTGTAAAGCCCCAGCATTTT.

As to this clone: This CDR3 is also generated by other DNA sequences in the sample. The chain couples TRBV7-9 to TRBJ1-2; D remains unclear. Germline loops: CDR1 SEHNR, CDR2 FQNEAQ (reference sequence). This CDR3 has 13 residues. V dropped 1 base and J dropped 0 bases, with 3 bases sitting between them. The DNA for the CDR3 is TGTGCCAGCAGCTTAGGAGCTAACTATGGCTACACCTTC. This translates into CASSLGANYGYTF.

The chain employs TRBV4-2 and TRBJ2-3; 11 nucleotides align to TRBD2. The J segment lost 2 bases and the V segment lost 4 bases, leaving 20 bases of the junction unmatched. CDR1 is LGHNA, CDR2 YNFKEQ, per germline. There are 21 residues in the CDR3. This CDR3 reads CASSRDVGWVAGGPNTDTQYF. The CDR3, as DNA: TGTGCCAGCAGCCGGGACGTGGGTTGGGTAGCGGGGGGGCCGAACACAGATACGCAGTATTTT.

This clone was counted only a few times. The chain recombines TRBV21-1 with TRBJ1-2. TRBV21-1 is a known pseudogene. The CDR3 spans 15 residues. This CDR3 is CASSKARQGLDGYTF. The CDR3 DNA reads TGTGCCAGCAGCAAAGCTCGGCAGGGACTGGATGGCTACACCTTC.

The rearrangement uses TRBV7-9 and TRBJ1-2; no reliable D call. Per germline, CDR1 SEHNR and CDR2 FQNEAQ (reference sequence). V was clipped by 5 bases and J by 2 bases, with 12 bases between them. The CDR3 length is 14 residues. The DNA of the CDR3 is TGTGCCAGCAGCCGCGGGCAGACCAACTATGGCTACACCTTC. Its protein product is CASSRGQTNYGYTF.

The chain links TRBV6-1 to TRBJ2-7; TRBD1 matches at 7 bases. J was trimmed by 3 bases and V by 2 bases; bases with no gene match: 7. Germline CDR1 is MNHNS and CDR2 is SASEGT. The CDR3 loop spans 15 amino acids. The CDR3 spells CASSEFGDRSYEQYF. The CDR3, as DNA: TGTGCCAGCAGTGAATTCGGGGACAGAAGCTACGAGCAGTACTTC.

This clone was found a few times. The rearrangement links TRBV10-3 to TRBJ1-2, with TRBD1 identical over 7 bases. The ends lost 7 bases at V and 4 bases at J; junction bases unmatched: 9. This CDR3 comprises 14 residues. CDR1 and CDR2 (germline): ENHRY, SYGVKD. This CDR3 is CAITDQGEPYGYTF. The DNA of the CDR3 is TGTGCCATCACTGACCAGGGGGAGCCCTATGGCTACACCTTC.

V and J are TRBV7-9 and TRBJ1-2; TRBD1 matches 9 bases. J was trimmed by 2 bases and V by 6 bases; bases with no gene match: 7. CDR3 length: 15 residues. The germline V gene encodes CDR1 SEHNR and CDR2 FQNEAQ (reference sequence). The CDR3 DNA is TGTGCCAGCAGTTACTCCGGGACAGGGAACTATGGCTACACCTTC. It encodes CASSYSGTGNYGYTF.

The rearrangement uses TRBV14 and TRBJ1-1; D call uncertain. This CDR3 is 14 amino acids long. V was clipped by 0 bases and J by 0 bases, with 5 bases between them. The germline CDR1 and CDR2 sequences are SGHDN and FVKESK. CDR3 loop: CASSQDTVNTEAFF. DNA of the CDR3: TGTGCCAGCAGCCAAGACACAGTGAACACTGAAGCTTTCTTT.

This clone appeared once. This chain joins TRBV18 and TRBJ1-2; D is unclear. This CDR3 has 12 residues. Germline CDR1 is KGHSH and CDR2 is LQKENI. V lost 5 bases, J lost 3 bases, and 7 bases lay in between. The CDR3 DNA reads TGTGCCAGCTCAGGGGAGTACTATGGCTACACCTTC. Amino acid sequence: CASSGEYYGYTF.

In DNA form, the CDR3 reads TGTGCCAGCAGGACAGGGCCCTCTGGAAACACCATATATTTT. It is translated as CASRTGPSGNTIYF. The chain combines TRBV28 with TRBJ1-3; 7 bases are a match to TRBD1. The CDR3 extends over 14 amino acids. Germline values: CDR1 MDHEN, CDR2 SYDVKM. The trim removed 6 bases at V and 0 bases at J, leaving 2 bases unmatched.

J is TRBJ1-5 and V is TRBV6-5, with a tentative D call TRBD1 (6 bases). This CDR3 spans 14 amino acids. The V gene lost 8 bases and the J gene lost 7 bases, with 18 bases spanning the gap. CDR1 is MNHEY, CDR2 SVGAGI, per germline. The CDR3 bases are TGTGCCAGCGGGGGCAGGGAGCTAGGCCAGCCCCAGCATTTT. It yields the protein CASGGRELGQPQHF.